This T cell receptor (beta chain) stems from a study of blood T cell repertoires in COVID-19. This clone appeared once. Sequenced by immunoSEQ multiplex PCR; TCRdb stores in-frame clones only, minus some. The repertoire includes over 100,000 clones, approximately 84% of them detected once, and approximately 1.5% sits in the top ten. The source of this sequence is a man aged 40-55 years with acute or convalescent COVID-19. Sequences were obtained from peripheral blood.

The CDR3 is CASSTRTSGTSTDTQYF. The CDR3 DNA follows: TGTGCCAGTAGTACTCGGACTAGCGGGACCAGCACAGATACGCAGTATTTT. This sequence joins TRBV19 and TRBJ2-3; 12 nucleotides agree with TRBD2. V shed 4 bases and J 0 bases; nucleotides not matched to a gene: 5. The CDR3 length is 17 residues. Germline V gene sequence: CDR1 LNHDA, CDR2 SQIVND (reference sequence).